One TCR beta chain is described in this entry. This CDR3 has 14 amino acids. J was trimmed by 4 bases and V by 5 bases; bases with no gene match: 4. Germline CDR1 is SEHNR and CDR2 is FQNEAQ (reference sequence). Authors' processing steps: Estimation of nucleated cell counts was performed using reference gene primer amplification. The table came from immunoSEQ multiplex PCR; TCRdb's copy has only in-frame clones and leaves some out. V and J calls and clone size are copied from that table; D and trimming were computed from the DNA. The data show around 200,000 clones, roughly 90% seen once. These data originate in a study of blood T cell repertoires in COVID-19.

The material sequenced was peripheral blood. The V gene is TRBV7-9, the J gene TRBJ1-2, with 10 bases aligning to TRBD1. This receptor was identified in a man between 40 and 49 years old with acute or convalescent COVID-19. CDR3 sequence: CASSPGTGVYGYTF. Here the CDR3 DNA reads TGTGCCAGCAGCCCGGGGACAGGGGTCTATGGCTACACCTTC.